These 12 T cell receptor beta chains originate from one sample sequenced in a study of shared clonotypes between healthy human individuals. The repertoire was sequenced with immunoSEQ multiplex PCR; TCRdb's copy has only in-frame clones and lacks some. The sample has about 470,000 clones; 75% to 85% are singletons. The material sequenced was PBMCs. These receptors originate from a woman between 40 and 50 years old in good health. Some clones in this sample may be carry-over from other donors' samples.

The chain combines TRBV7-9 with TRBJ2-5, with TRBD2 identical over 10 bases. The V gene's germline CDR1 is SEHNR and CDR2 FQNEAQ (reference sequence). Losses at the gene ends were 2 bases for V and 5 bases for J; bases not matched to a gene: 5. The CDR3 loop spans 15 amino acids. The CDR3 coding sequence is TGTGCCAGCAGCTTAAACCTAGCGGGAGATGAGACCCAGTACTTC. This gives the protein CASSLNLAGDETQYF.

The chain carries TRBV7-3 and TRBJ2-3; D is ambiguous. V was pared by 2 bases and J by 2 bases, with 8 bases between. This CDR3 comprises 14 residues. Germline CDR1 SGHTA, CDR2 FQGTGA. The CDR3 bases are TGTGCCAGCAGCTTAGCACGGGTCACAGATACGCAGTATTTT. Translated, it gives CASSLARVTDTQYF.

This clone was seen only once. This sequence joins TRBV28 and TRBJ2-1; D is perhaps TRBD2 (5 bases). V was clipped by 5 bases and J by 11 bases, with 13 bases between them. The length of the CDR3 is 12 residues. Germline CDR1 MDHEN, CDR2 SYDVKM. The CDR3 DNA follows: TGTGCCAGCAGTCCGCCGGGGATTCAGCAGTTCTTC. Residues: CASSPPGIQQFF. The whole variable domain, filled in from reference TRBV28 and TRBJ2-1, reads DVKVTQSSRYLVKRTGEKVFLECVQDMDHENMFWYRQDPGLGLRLIYFSYDVKMKEKGDIPEGYSVSREKKERFSLILESASTNQTSMYLCASSPPGIQQFFGPGTRLTVL.

DNA of the CDR3: TGTGCCAGCTCACCAAACGGAGAAGAGACCCAGTACTTC. Amino acid sequence: CASSPNGEETQYF. The chain uses TRBV18 and TRBJ2-5, with D uncertain. V was shortened by 2 bases and J by 3 bases, with 7 bases between the two germline ends. This CDR3 has 13 amino acids. The germline V gene has CDR1 KGHSH and CDR2 LQKENI.

Points on this clone: This CDR3 is also generated by other DNA sequences in the sample. V gene TRBV6-4 combines with J gene TRBJ2-1; weak D call: TRBD1 (5 bases). Trimming removed 0 bases from V and 7 bases from J, with 7 bases in between. From germline, CDR1 is MRHNA and CDR2 SNTAGT. The CDR3 length is 13 residues. The CDR3 is CASSDSGVNEQFF. The CDR3 bases are TGTGCCAGCAGTGACTCAGGGGTGAATGAGCAGTTCTTC.

The rearrangement joins TRBV28 to TRBJ1-4, with unresolved D. The V gene's germline CDR1 is MDHEN and CDR2 SYDVKM. V was pared by 7 bases and J by 5 bases, with 8 bases between. CDR3 length: 12 amino acids. The CDR3 spells CASTGRNEKLFF. The CDR3 nucleotides read TGTGCCAGCACCGGGAGGAATGAAAAACTGTTTTTT.

Written as DNA, the CDR3 is TGTGCCAGCCGACAGTTGAACACTGAAGCTTTCTTT. Its translation is CASRQLNTEAFF. The gene calls are TRBV19 and TRBJ1-1, with D tentatively TRBD1 (5 bases). V was trimmed by 9 bases and J by 0 bases, leaving 8 bases between them. Germline-derived CDR1 and CDR2 are LNHDA and SQIVND (reference sequence). This CDR3 comprises 12 residues.

The chain employs TRBV2 and TRBJ1-5, with no clear D. Germline CDR1 reads SNHLY; CDR2 reads FYNNEI. This CDR3 contains 13 residues. V was trimmed by 5 bases and J by 10 bases, leaving 15 bases between them. CDR3 in DNA: TGTGCCAGCAGTTCCGATACCCTTCTTCCCCAGCATTTT. This translates into CASSSDTLLPQHF.

This clone was found a few times. The genes are TRBV4-1 and TRBJ2-1; 11 bases agree with TRBD2. The germline CDR1 and CDR2 sequences are MGHRA and YSYEKL. This CDR3 has 17 amino acids. J lost 8 bases, V lost 4 bases, and 13 bases had no gene match. This chain's CDR3 is CASSRALSGRAQDEQFF. In DNA form, the CDR3 reads TGCGCCAGCAGCCGCGCCCTTAGCGGGAGGGCCCAGGATGAGCAGTTCTTC.

This sequence joins TRBV28 and TRBJ2-1, with a tentative D call TRBD2 (6 bases). Trimming cost V 6 bases and J 2 bases, with 17 bases left between them. The CDR3 length is 16 residues. CDR1 and CDR2 from the germline V gene are MDHEN and SYDVKM. CDR3 DNA: TGTGCCAGCAGGGGTGCTAGCGCCCAAACCTACAATGAGCAGTTCTTC. It is translated as CASRGASAQTYNEQFF.

The chain uses TRBV5-1 and TRBJ2-1, with 10 nucleotides matching TRBD2. The V gene end was trimmed by 0 bases and the J gene end by 10 bases; junction bases not matched to a gene: 7. Germline V lookup: CDR1 SGHRS, CDR2 YFSETQ. This CDR3 contains 15 residues. The CDR3 loop is CASSLDSGRAGEQFF. CDR3 nucleotide sequence: TGCGCCAGCAGCTTGGACAGCGGGAGGGCCGGGGAGCAGTTCTTC.

V and J are TRBV29-1 and TRBJ2-6; TRBD1 agrees at 7 bases. Germline trimming cut 1 base from V and 2 bases from J; bases unmatched to any gene: 5. Per germline, CDR1 SQVTM and CDR2 ANQGSEA. This CDR3 region has 16 residues. The CDR3 bases are TGCAGCGTTGAAGGAAACAGGGGAACTGGGGCCAACGTCCTGACTTTC. Amino acids: CSVEGNRGTGANVLTF.